This T cell receptor (beta chain) is drawn from a study of T cell responses to AZD1222 COVID-19 vaccine. General observations from the study: With two AZD1222 doses given, Spike-specific TCR breadth and depth both rose. Clonal diversity may have been underestimated, and the donors were mostly white British, with more females than males.

TCRdb keeps only in-frame clones here, not all; method: immunoSEQ multiplex PCR. Of about 160,000 clones listed, over 80% were seen once; the top ten hold approximately 1.9%. J was trimmed by 5 bases and V by 5 bases; bases with no gene match: 16. Germline CDR1 reads KGHDR; CDR2 reads SFDVKD. The CDR3 length is 18 residues. For this clone: Antigen specificity is unknown.

This chain links TRBV24-1 with TRBJ1-5; 8 bases agree with TRBD1. The sample here was peripheral blood, taken on day 0 of AZD1222 vaccination. The sequence derives from an adult in good health. The CDR3: CATSGGDRGPAGHQPQHF. As DNA, the CDR3 is TGTGCCACCAGTGGGGGAGACAGGGGACCCGCCGGGCATCAGCCCCAGCATTTT.